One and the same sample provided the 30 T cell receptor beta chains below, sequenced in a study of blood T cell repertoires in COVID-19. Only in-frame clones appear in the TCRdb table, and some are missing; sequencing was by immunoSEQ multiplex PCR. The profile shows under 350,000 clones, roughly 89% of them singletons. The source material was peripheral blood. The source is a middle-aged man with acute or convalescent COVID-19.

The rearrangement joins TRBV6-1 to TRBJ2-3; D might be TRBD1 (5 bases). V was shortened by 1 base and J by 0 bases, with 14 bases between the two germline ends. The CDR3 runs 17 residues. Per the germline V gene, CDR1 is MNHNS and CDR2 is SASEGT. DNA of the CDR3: TGTGCCAGCAGTGAAGTTAGGTGGACACCTAGCACAGATACGCAGTATTTT. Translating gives CASSEVRWTPSTDTQYF.

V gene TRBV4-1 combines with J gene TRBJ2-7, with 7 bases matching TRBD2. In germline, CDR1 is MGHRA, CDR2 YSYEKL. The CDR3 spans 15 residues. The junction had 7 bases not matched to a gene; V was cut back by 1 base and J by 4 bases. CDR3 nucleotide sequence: TGCGCCAGCAGCCAAGGGAAGGGCGGGGGTTACGAGCAGTACTTC. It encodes CASSQGKGGGYEQYF.

This CDR3 reads CASSGVLGQGTYEQYF. CDR3 DNA: TGTGCCAGCAGTGGAGTCCTCGGACAGGGGACCTACGAGCAGTACTTC. V usage is TRBV25-1 and J usage is TRBJ2-7, with 9 bases identical to TRBD1. The junction had 9 bases not matched to a gene; V was cut back by 4 bases and J by 2 bases. The CDR3 is made up of 16 amino acids. CDR1 MGHDK and CDR2 SYGVNS come from the germline V gene.

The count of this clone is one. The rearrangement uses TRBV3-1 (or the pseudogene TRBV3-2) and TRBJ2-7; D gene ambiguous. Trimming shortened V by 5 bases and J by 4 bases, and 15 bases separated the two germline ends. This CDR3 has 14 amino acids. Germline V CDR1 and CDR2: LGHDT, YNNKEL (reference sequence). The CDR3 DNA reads TGTGCCAGCAGCTCTCGCGGATCGGCTTACGAGCAGTACTTC. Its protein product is CASSSRGSAYEQYF.

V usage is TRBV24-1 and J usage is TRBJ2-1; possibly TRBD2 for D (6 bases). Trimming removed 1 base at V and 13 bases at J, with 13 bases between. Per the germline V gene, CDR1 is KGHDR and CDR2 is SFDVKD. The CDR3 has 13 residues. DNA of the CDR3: TGTGCCACCAGTGATTTATCTAGCGAAGATCAGTTCTTC. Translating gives CATSDLSSEDQFF.

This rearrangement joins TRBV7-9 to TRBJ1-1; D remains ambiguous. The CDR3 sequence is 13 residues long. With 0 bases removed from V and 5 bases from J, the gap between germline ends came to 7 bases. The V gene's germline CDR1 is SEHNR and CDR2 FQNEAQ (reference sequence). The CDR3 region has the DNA TGTGCCAGCAGCTTAGCGAGGGAAACTGAAGCTTTCTTT. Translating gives CASSLARETEAFF.

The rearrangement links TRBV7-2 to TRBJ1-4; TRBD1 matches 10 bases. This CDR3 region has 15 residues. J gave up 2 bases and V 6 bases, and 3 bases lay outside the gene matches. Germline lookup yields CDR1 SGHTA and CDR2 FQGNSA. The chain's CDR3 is CASRGQGTTNEKLFF. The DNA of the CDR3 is TGTGCCAGCAGGGGACAGGGGACGACTAATGAAAAACTGTTTTTT. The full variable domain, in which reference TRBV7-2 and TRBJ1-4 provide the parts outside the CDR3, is GAGVSQSPSNKVTEKGKDVELRCDPISGHTALYWYRQSLGQGLEFLIYFQGNSAPDKSGLPSDRFSAERTGGSVSTLTIQRTQQEDSAVYLCASRGQGTTNEKLFFGSGTQLSVL.

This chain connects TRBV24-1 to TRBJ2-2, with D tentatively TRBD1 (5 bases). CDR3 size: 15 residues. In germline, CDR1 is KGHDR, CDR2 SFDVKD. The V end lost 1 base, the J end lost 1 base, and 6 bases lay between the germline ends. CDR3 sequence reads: CATSDLDRNTGELFF. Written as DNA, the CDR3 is TGTGCCACCAGTGATTTAGACAGGAACACCGGGGAGCTGTTTTTT.

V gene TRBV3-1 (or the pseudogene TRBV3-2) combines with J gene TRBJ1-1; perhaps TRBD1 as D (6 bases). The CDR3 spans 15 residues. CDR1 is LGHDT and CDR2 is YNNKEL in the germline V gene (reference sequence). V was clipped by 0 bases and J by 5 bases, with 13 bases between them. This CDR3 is CASSQDHQGWTEAFF. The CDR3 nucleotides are TGTGCCAGCAGCCAAGATCACCAGGGGTGGACTGAAGCTTTCTTT.

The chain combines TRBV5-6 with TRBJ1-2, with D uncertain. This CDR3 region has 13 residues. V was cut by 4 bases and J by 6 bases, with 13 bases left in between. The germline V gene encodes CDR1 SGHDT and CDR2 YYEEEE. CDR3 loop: CASSADGRNGYTF. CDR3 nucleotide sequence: TGTGCCAGCAGCGCGGACGGGAGGAATGGCTACACCTTC.

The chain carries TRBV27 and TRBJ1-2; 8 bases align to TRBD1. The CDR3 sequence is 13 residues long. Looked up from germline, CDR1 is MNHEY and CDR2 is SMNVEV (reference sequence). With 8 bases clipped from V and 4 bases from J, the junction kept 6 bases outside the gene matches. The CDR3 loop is CASADRAGYGYTF. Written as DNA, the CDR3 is TGTGCCAGCGCGGACAGGGCGGGCTATGGCTACACCTTC.

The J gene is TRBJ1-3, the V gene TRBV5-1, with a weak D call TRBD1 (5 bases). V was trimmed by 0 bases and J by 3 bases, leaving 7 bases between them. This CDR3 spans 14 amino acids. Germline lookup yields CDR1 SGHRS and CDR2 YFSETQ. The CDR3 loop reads CASSLAQGGNTIYF. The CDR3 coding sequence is TGCGCCAGCAGCTTGGCCCAGGGTGGAAACACCATATATTTT.

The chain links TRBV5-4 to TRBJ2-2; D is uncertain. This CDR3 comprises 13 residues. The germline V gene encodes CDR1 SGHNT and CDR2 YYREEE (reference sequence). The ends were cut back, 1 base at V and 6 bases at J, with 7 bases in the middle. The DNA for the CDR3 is TGTGCCAGCAGCTTGTTATCCGCCGGGGAGCTGTTTTTT. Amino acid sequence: CASSLLSAGELFF.

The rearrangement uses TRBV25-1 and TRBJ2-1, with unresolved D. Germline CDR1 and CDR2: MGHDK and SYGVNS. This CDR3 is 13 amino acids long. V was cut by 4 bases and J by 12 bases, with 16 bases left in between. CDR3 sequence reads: CASSGDTRIGQFF. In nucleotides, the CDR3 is TGTGCCAGCAGTGGCGACACCCGTATTGGGCAGTTCTTC. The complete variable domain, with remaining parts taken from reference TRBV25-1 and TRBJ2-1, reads EADIYQTPRYLVIGTGKKITLECSQTMGHDKMYWYQQDPGMELHLIHYSYGVNSTEKGDLSSESTVSRIRTEHFPLTLESARPSHTSQYLCASSGDTRIGQFFGPGTRLTVL.

The CDR3 here is CASSRKGTGPYEQYF. The CDR3 DNA is TGTGCCAGCAGCCGGAAGGGGACAGGGCCCTACGAGCAGTACTTC. The chain recombines TRBV5-4 with TRBJ2-7; 9 bases agree with TRBD1. The CDR3 length is 15 residues. V dropped 4 bases and J dropped 2; count of bases not matched to a gene: 7. Germline V gene sequence: CDR1 SGHNT, CDR2 YYREEE (reference sequence).

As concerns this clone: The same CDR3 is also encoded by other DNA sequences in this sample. This CDR3 is CAWSATGNYGYTF. The CDR3 region has the DNA TGTGCCTGGAGTGCTACAGGAAACTATGGCTACACCTTC. The rearrangement joins TRBV30 to TRBJ1-2; D is possibly TRBD1 (5 bases). Trimming shortened V by 1 base and J by 2 bases, and 8 bases separated the two germline ends. From germline, CDR1 is GTSNPN and CDR2 SVGIG (reference sequence). The CDR3 length is 13 residues.

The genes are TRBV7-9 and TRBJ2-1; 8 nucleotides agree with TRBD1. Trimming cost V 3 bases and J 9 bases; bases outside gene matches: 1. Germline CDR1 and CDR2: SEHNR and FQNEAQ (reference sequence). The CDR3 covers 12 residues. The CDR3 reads CASSFDRGEQFF. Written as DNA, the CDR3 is TGTGCCAGCAGCTTCGACAGGGGTGAGCAGTTCTTC.

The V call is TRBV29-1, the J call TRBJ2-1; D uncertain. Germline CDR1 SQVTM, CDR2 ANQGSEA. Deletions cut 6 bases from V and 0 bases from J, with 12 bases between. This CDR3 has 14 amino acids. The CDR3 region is CSVGRWSSYNEQFF. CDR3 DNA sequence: TGCAGCGTCGGAAGGTGGAGCTCCTACAATGAGCAGTTCTTC.

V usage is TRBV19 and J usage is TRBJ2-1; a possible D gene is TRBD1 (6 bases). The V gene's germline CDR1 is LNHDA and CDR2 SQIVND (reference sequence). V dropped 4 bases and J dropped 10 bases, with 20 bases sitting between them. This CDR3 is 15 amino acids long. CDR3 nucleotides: TGTGCCAGTAGTAAACAGGGTGTCACGGGGTCGGAGCAGTTCTTC. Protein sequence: CASSKQGVTGSEQFF.

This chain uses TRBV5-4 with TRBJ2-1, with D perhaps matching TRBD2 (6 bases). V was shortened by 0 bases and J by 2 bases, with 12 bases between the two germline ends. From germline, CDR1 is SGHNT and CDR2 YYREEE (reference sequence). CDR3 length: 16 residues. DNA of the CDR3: TGTGCCAGCAGCTTGGCCGGCGGGGCAGCCTACAATGAGCAGTTCTTC. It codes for CASSLAGGAAYNEQFF. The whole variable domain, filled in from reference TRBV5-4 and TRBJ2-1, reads ETGVTQSPTHLIKTRGQQVTLRCSSQSGHNTVSWYQQALGQGPQFIFQYYREEENGRGNFPPRFSGLQFPNYSSELNVNALELDDSALYLCASSLAGGAAYNEQFFGPGTRLTVL.

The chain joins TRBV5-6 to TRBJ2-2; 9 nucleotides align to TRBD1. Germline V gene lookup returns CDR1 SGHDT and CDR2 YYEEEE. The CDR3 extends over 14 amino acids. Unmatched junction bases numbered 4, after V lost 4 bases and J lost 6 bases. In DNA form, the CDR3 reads TGTGCCAGCAGCAGTTACAGGGGGCCCGGGGAGCTGTTTTTT. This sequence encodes CASSSYRGPGELFF.

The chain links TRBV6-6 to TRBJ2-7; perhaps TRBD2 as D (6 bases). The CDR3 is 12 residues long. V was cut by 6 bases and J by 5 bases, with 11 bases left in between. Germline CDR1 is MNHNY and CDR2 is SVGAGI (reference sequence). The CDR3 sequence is CASSPAGNEQYF. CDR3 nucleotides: TGTGCCAGCAGCCCCGCGGGGAACGAGCAGTACTTC.

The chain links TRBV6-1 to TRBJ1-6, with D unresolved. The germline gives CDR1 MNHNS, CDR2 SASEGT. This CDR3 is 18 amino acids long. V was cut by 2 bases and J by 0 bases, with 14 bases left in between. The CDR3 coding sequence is TGTGCCAGCAGTGAAACTTCAGCCTACAGCTCCTATAATTCACCCCTCCACTTT. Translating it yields CASSETSAYSSYNSPLHF.

CDR3 protein: CASSIPGQGIPYGYTF. DNA for the CDR3: TGTGCCAGTAGTATCCCGGGACAGGGGATACCCTATGGCTACACCTTC. The chain couples TRBV19 to TRBJ1-2; the match to TRBD1 covers 10 bases. Germline CDR1 and CDR2: LNHDA and SQIVND (reference sequence). The CDR3 covers 16 residues. Trimming removed 3 bases from V and 4 bases from J; junction bases left unmatched: 8. Full variable domain (missing parts from reference TRBV19 and TRBJ1-2): DGGITQSPKYLFRKEGQNVTLSCEQNLNHDAMYWYRQDPGQGLRLIYYSQIVNDFQKGDIAEGYSVSREKKESFPLTVTSAQKNPTAFYLCASSIPGQGIPYGYTFGSGTRLTVV.

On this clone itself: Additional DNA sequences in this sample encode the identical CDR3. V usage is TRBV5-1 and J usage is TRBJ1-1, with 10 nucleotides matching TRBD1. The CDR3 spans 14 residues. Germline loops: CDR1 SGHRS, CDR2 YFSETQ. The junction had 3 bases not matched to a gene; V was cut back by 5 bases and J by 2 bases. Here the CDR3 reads CASSGQGGNTEAFF. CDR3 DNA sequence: TGCGCCAGCAGTGGACAGGGGGGCAACACTGAAGCTTTCTTT.

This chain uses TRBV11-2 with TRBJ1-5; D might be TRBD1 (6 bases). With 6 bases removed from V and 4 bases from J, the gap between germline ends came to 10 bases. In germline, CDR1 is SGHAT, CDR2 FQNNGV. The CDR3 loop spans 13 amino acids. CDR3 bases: TGTGCCAGCAGTTTGGGACAAAATCAGCCCCAGCATTTT. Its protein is CASSLGQNQPQHF.

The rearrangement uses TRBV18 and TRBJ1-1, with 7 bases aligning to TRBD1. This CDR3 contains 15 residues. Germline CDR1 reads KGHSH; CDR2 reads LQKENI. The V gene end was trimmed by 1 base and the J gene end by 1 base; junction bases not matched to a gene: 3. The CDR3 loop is CASSPQGTENTEAFF. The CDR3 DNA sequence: TGTGCCAGCTCACCACAGGGGACAGAGAACACTGAAGCTTTCTTT. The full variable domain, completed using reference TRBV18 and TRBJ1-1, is NAGVMQNPRHLVRRRGQEARLRCSPMKGHSHVYWYRQLPEEGLKFMVYLQKENIIDESGMPKERFSAEFPKEGPSILRIQQVVRGDSAAYFCASSPQGTENTEAFFGQGTRLTVV.

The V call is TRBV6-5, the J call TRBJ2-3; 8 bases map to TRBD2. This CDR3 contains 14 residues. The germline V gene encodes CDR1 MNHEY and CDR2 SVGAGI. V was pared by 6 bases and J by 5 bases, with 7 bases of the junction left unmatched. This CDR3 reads CASSRRRGGDTQYF. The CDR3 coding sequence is TGTGCCAGCAGCCGCCGACGGGGGGGAGATACGCAGTATTTT.

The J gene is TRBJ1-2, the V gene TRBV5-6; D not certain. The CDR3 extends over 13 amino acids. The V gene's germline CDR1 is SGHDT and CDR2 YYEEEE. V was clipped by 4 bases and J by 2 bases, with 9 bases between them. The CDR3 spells CASSPSRNYGYTF. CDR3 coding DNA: TGTGCCAGCAGCCCTTCCAGGAACTATGGCTACACCTTC.

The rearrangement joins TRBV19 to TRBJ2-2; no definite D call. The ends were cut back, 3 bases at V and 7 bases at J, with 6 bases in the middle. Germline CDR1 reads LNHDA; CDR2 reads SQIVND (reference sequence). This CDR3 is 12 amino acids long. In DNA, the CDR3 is TGTGCCAGTAGTATGGAGATCGGGGAGCTGTTTTTT. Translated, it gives CASSMEIGELFF.